There are a few counts of the clone carrying this TCR beta chain. Antigen specificity is unknown. This sample was included in a study of T cell responses to AZD1222 COVID-19 vaccine. The assay was immunoSEQ multiplex PCR, and TCRdb's table has in-frame clones only and misses some. Of about 180,000 clones listed, over 85% are singletons. Study-level results: White British people made up most donors, females outnumbered males, and clonal diversity was possibly underestimated. Repertoire samples came only from after the peak T cell response. Per reports, nearly half of all spike-specific TCRs target regions that are unmutated in variants.

Losses at the gene ends were 8 bases for V and 5 bases for J; bases not matched to a gene: 5. Germline V gene sequence: CDR1 SEHNR, CDR2 FQNEAQ (reference sequence). The CDR3 is 13 residues long. This sequence originates from an adult who received the MenACWY meningococcal vaccine as a control. V gene TRBV7-9 combines with J gene TRBJ1-1; 10 nucleotides agree with TRBD1. The sequencing here drew on peripheral blood, taken 28 days after the second dose of the MenACWY control vaccine. This CDR3 reads CASGTGAGTEAFF. In DNA, the CDR3 is TGTGCCAGCGGGACAGGGGCGGGGACTGAAGCTTTCTTT.